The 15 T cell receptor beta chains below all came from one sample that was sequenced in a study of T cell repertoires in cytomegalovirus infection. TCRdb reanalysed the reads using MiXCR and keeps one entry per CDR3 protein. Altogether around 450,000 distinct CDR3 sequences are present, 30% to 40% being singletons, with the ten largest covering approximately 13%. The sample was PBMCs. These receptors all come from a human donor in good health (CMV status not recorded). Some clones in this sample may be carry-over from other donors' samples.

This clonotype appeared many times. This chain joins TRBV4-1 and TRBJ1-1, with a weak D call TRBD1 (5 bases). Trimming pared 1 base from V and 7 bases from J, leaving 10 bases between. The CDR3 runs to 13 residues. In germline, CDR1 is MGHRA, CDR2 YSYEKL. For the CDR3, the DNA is TGCGCCAGCAGCCAAGTGGGGGGATTTGAAGCTTTCTTT. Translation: CASSQVGGFEAFF.

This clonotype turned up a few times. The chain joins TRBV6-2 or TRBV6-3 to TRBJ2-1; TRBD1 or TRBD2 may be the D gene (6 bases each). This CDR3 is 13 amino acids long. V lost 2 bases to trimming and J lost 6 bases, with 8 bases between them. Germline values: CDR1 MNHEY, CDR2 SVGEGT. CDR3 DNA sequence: TGTGCCAGCAGTTACCCGGGGGCCAATGAGCAGTTCTTC. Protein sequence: CASSYPGANEQFF.

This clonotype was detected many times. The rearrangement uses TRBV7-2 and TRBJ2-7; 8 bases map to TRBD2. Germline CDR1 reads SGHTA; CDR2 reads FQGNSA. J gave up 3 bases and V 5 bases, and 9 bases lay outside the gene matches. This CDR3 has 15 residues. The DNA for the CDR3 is TGTGCCAGCAGCCCCGGCGGGGGGCTCTTCTACGAGCAGTACTTC. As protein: CASSPGGGLFYEQYF.

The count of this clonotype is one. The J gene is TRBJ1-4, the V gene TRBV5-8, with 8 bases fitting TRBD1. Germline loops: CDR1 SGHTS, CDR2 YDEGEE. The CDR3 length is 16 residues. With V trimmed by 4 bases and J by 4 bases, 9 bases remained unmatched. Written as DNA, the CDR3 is TGTGCCAGCAGCGCGGGACAGGCAACCCTTAATGAAAAACTGTTTTTT. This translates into CASSAGQATLNEKLFF.

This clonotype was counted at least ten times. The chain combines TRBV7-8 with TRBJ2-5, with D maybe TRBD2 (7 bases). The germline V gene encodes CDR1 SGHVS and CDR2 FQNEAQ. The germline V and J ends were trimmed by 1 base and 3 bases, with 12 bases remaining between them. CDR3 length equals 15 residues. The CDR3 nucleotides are TGTGCCAGCAGCTTAGTGGGGGGGCCGAAAGAGACCCAGTACTTC. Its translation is CASSLVGGPKETQYF.

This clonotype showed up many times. CDR3 nucleotide sequence: TGTGCCAGCAGTCCCCAGGTCCTCCCCCTCCACTTT. Amino acid sequence: CASSPQVLPLHF. V gene TRBV12-3 or TRBV12-4 combines with J gene TRBJ1-6; D is undetermined. CDR3 length: 12 residues. Trimming removed 5 bases at V and 13 bases at J, with 12 bases between.

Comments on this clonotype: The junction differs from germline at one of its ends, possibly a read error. As DNA, the CDR3 is TGTGCCAGTAGTTCGGGACAGAACCAAGGGACCCAGTACTTC. Protein product: CASSSGQNQGTQYF. The J gene is TRBJ2-5, the V gene TRBV19; 7 bases are shared with TRBD1. The length of the CDR3 is 14 residues. The germline CDR1 and CDR2 sequences are LNHDA and SQIVND (reference sequence).

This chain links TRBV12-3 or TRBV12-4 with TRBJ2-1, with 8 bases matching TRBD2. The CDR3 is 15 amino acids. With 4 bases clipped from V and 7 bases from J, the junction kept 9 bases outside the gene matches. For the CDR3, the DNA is TGTGCCAGCAGTTCCGGGTCGGGGGGGCGGAATGAGCAGTTCTTC. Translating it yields CASSSGSGGRNEQFF.

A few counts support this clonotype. CDR3 sequence reads: CASRPIPRTDTQYF. CDR3 DNA sequence: TGTGCCAGCAGACCCATTCCCCGCACAGATACGCAGTATTTT. The chain uses TRBV6-1 and TRBJ2-3, with D hard to call. CDR1 and CDR2 (germline): MNHNS, SASEGT. Trimming left V 6 bases short and J 1 base short, with 11 bases between. The CDR3 sequence is 14 residues long.

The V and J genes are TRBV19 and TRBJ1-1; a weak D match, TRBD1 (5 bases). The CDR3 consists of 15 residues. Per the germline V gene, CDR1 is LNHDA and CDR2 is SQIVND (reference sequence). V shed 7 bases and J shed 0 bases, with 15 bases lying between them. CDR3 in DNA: TGTGCCAGTACTCCGACAGTACACATGAACACTGAAGCTTTCTTT. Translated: CASTPTVHMNTEAFF.

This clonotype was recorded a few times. The CDR3 DNA reads TGTGCCAGCAGCTTATGGGTTGCTGACACTGAAGCTTTCTTT. It codes for CASSLWVADTEAFF. The chain combines TRBV11-2 with TRBJ1-1; no firm D call. V lost 2 bases and J 3 bases, leaving 10 bases between the germline ends. The CDR3 spans 14 residues. Per germline, CDR1 SGHAT and CDR2 FQNNGV.

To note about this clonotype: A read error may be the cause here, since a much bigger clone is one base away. The CDR3 DNA sequence: TGTGCCAGCAGCTTCCCGAAGCTTCCCCGGCAGGGGGAGAACACCGTGGAGCTGTTTTTT. As protein: CASSFPKLPRQGENTVELFF. This chain connects TRBV7-6 to TRBJ2-2; 7 nucleotides align to TRBD1. Germline V CDR1 and CDR2: SGHVS, FNYEAQ. The CDR3 totals 20 residues. The full variable domain, completed using reference TRBV7-6 and TRBJ2-2, is GAGVSQSPRYKVTKRGQDVALRCDPISGHVSLYWYRQALGQGPEFLTYFNYEAQQDKSGLPNDRFSAERPEGSISTLTIQRTEQRDSAMYRCASSFPKLPRQGENTVELFFGEGSRLTVL.

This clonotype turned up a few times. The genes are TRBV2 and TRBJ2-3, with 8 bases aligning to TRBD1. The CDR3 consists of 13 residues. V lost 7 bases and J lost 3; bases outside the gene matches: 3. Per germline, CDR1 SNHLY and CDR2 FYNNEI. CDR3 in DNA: TGTGCCAGCACCAGGGGGCGAACAGATACGCAGTATTTT. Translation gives CASTRGRTDTQYF.

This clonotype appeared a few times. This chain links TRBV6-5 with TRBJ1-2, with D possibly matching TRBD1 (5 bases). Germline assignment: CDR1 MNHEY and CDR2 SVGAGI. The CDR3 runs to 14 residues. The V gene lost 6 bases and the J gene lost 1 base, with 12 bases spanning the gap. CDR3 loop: CASSEGDSNYGYTF. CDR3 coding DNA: TGTGCCAGCAGCGAGGGAGACAGTAACTATGGCTACACCTTC.

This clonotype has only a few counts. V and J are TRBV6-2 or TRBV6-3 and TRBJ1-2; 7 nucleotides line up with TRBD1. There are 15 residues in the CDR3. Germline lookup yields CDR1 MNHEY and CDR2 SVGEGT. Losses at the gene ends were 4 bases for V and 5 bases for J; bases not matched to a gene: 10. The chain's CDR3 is CASSSVDRARYGYTF. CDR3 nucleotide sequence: TGTGCCAGCAGTTCCGTTGACAGGGCCAGGTATGGCTACACCTTC.